Presented here are 27 T cell receptor beta chains from one specimen sequenced in a study of cytomegalovirus exposure and HLA in healthy donors. The PCR ran on 60 Vbeta and 13 Jbeta primers. Only in-frame clones appear in the TCRdb table, and some are missing; sequencing was by immunoSEQ multiplex PCR. The sample holds a few hundred thousand clones; approximately 84% are singletons and the top ten take 0.58%. The sequencing sample was made of PBMCs. The receptors originated from a woman aged 40 to 55 in good health and CMV-seronegative.

V and J are TRBV25-1 and TRBJ1-4, with TRBD1 matching over 7 bases. After removal of 4 bases from V and 3 bases from J, the junction contained 5 bases not matched to a gene. The CDR3 is made up of 15 amino acids. Germline CDR1 MGHDK, CDR2 SYGVNS. The CDR3 protein is CASSGWDSSNEKLFF. CDR3 sequence (DNA): TGTGCCAGCAGTGGGTGGGACAGTTCTAATGAAAAACTGTTTTTT. The complete variable domain, with remaining parts taken from reference TRBV25-1 and TRBJ1-4, reads EADIYQTPRYLVIGTGKKITLECSQTMGHDKMYWYQQDPGMELHLIHYSYGVNSTEKGDLSSESTVSRIRTEHFPLTLESARPSHTSQYLCASSGWDSSNEKLFFGSGTQLSVL.

Only one count was recorded for this clone. The J gene is TRBJ2-3, the V gene TRBV6-6; 8 bases map to TRBD2. Losses at the gene ends were 6 bases for V and 4 bases for J; bases not matched to a gene: 9. From germline, CDR1 is MNHNY and CDR2 SVGAGI (reference sequence). CDR3 size: 15 residues. The CDR3 spells CASRLLGTSADTQYF. CDR3 in DNA: TGTGCCAGCAGGCTACTCGGGACTAGTGCAGATACGCAGTATTTT.

The chain recombines TRBV19 with TRBJ2-7; TRBD1 aligns across 8 bases. The CDR3 spans 17 residues. The trim removed 7 bases at V and 6 bases at J, leaving 20 bases unmatched. The V gene's germline CDR1 is LNHDA and CDR2 SQIVND (reference sequence). In nucleotides, the CDR3 is TGTGCCAGTAAACGGGGATCCGGGACAGGTACGATCGGCGAGCAGTACTTC. Amino acid sequence: CASKRGSGTGTIGEQYF.

V is TRBV7-3 and J is TRBJ2-5, with D possibly matching TRBD1 (7 bases). The germline CDR1 and CDR2 sequences are SGHTA and FQGTGA. The CDR3 runs 13 residues. V lost 5 bases to trimming and J lost 2 bases, with 9 bases between them. This CDR3 is CASSAGQQETQYF. The DNA of the CDR3 is TGTGCCAGCAGCGCGGGACAGCAAGAGACCCAGTACTTC.

The sample holds one count of this clone. This chain links TRBV10-1 with TRBJ1-1; TRBD1 agrees at 12 bases. Germline V lookup: CDR1 WNHNN, CDR2 SYGVQD (reference sequence). Trimming at V came to 8 bases and at J to 3 bases, leaving 16 bases not matched to a gene. This CDR3 region has 18 residues. The CDR3 loop is CASSSRCGTGGADTEAFF. Written as DNA, the CDR3 is TGCGCCAGCTCTTCCCGGTGCGGGACAGGGGGCGCGGACACTGAAGCTTTCTTT.

V usage is TRBV7-3 and J usage is TRBJ1-1; TRBD1 is a possible D gene (5 bases). The V end lost 2 bases, the J end lost 11 bases, and 12 bases lay between the germline ends. Per germline, CDR1 SGHTA and CDR2 FQGTGA. The CDR3 runs to 12 residues. The CDR3 loop reads CASSLWTSRAFF. CDR3 coding DNA: TGTGCCAGCAGCTTATGGACATCACGGGCTTTCTTT.

CDR3 nucleotide sequence: TGTGCCTGGAGTGACCCCGGGGTCGCTAGCACAGATACGCAGTATTTT. This sequence encodes CAWSDPGVASTDTQYF. V usage is TRBV30 and J usage is TRBJ2-3; D perhaps matches TRBD2 (5 bases). The germline V gene encodes CDR1 GTSNPN and CDR2 SVGIG (reference sequence). This CDR3 has 16 amino acids. Trimming stripped 1 base from V and 0 bases from J, with 14 bases between.

A single count supports this clone. In nucleotides, the CDR3 is TGCGCCAGCAGTGAATCGGATGAGCAGTTCTTC. This sequence encodes CASSESDEQFF. V usage is TRBV10-2 and J usage is TRBJ2-1; D remains unclear. This CDR3 is 11 amino acids long. CDR1 WSHSY and CDR2 SAAADI come from the germline V gene. Trimming shortened V by 3 bases and J by 8 bases, and 5 bases separated the two germline ends.

The chain combines TRBV10-2 with TRBJ2-7, with 10 bases that match TRBD1. CDR1 is WSHSY and CDR2 is SAAADI in the germline V gene. The CDR3 length is 14 residues. J lost 5 bases, V lost 6 bases, and 7 bases had no gene match. The CDR3 reads CASSQGTGVHEQYF. The DNA for the CDR3 is TGCGCCAGCAGCCAAGGGACAGGGGTCCACGAGCAGTACTTC.

The gene calls are TRBV18 and TRBJ1-5; D is possibly TRBD1 (5 bases). V gave up 4 bases and J gave up 5 bases, with 12 bases separating them. The germline V gene has CDR1 KGHSH and CDR2 LQKENI. The CDR3 has 14 residues. The CDR3 sequence: CASSRQGRDQPQHF. CDR3 in DNA: TGTGCCAGCTCACGTCAGGGTCGCGATCAGCCCCAGCATTTT.

This clone was seen just once. The J gene is TRBJ2-7, the V gene TRBV30; TRBD2 matches 10 bases. Germline CDR1 GTSNPN, CDR2 SVGIG (reference sequence). The CDR3 is 15 amino acids. V dropped 2 bases and J dropped 7; count of bases not matched to a gene: 11. DNA of the CDR3: TGTGCCTGGAGTCGTCGCGGGACTAGCGTGCGGGAGCAGTACTTC. Translating it yields CAWSRRGTSVREQYF. The full variable domain, its missing parts supplied by reference TRBV30 and TRBJ2-7, is SQTIHQWPATLVQPVGSPLSLECTVEGTSNPNLYWYRQAAGRGLQLLFYSVGIGQISSEVPQNLSASRPQDRQFILSSKKLLLSDSGFYLCAWSRRGTSVREQYFGPGTRLTVT.

The rearrangement joins TRBV7-6 to TRBJ1-2, with 7 bases aligning to TRBD1. Per germline, CDR1 SGHVS and CDR2 FNYEAQ. The CDR3 is 14 amino acids. V gave up 5 bases and J gave up 4 bases; unmatched junction bases: 7. As DNA, the CDR3 is TGTGCCAGCAGCCCGACAGGGTTCTCCTATGGCTACACCTTC. This sequence encodes CASSPTGFSYGYTF. The full variable domain, rest sourced from reference TRBV7-6 and TRBJ1-2, is GAGVSQSPRYKVTKRGQDVALRCDPISGHVSLYWYRQALGQGPEFLTYFNYEAQQDKSGLPNDRFSAERPEGSISTLTIQRTEQRDSAMYRCASSPTGFSYGYTFGSGTRLTVV.

The rearrangement joins TRBV5-1 to TRBJ2-5; unclear D gene. The J call could be wrong; TRBJ2-7 is a better fit for the DNA end. CDR3 length equals 13 residues. Looked up from germline, CDR1 is SGHRS and CDR2 is YFSETQ. CDR3 in DNA: TGCGCCAGCAGCTTGGTGGCGGACTACGAGCAGTACTTC. It is translated as CASSLVADYEQYF.

This chain uses TRBV7-9 with TRBJ2-2, with D maybe TRBD1 (5 bases). CDR1 SEHNR and CDR2 FQNEAQ come from the germline V gene (reference sequence). The CDR3 consists of 15 residues. The V end was cut by 3 bases, the J end by 0 bases, with 8 bases between. DNA for the CDR3: TGTGCCAGCAGCTTCGGACACCCGAACACCGGGGAGCTGTTTTTT. It translates to CASSFGHPNTGELFF. The full variable domain, in which reference TRBV7-9 and TRBJ2-2 provide the parts outside the CDR3, is DTGVSQNPRHKITKRGQNVTFRCDPISEHNRLYWYRQTLGQGPEFLTYFQNEAQLEKSRLLSDRFSAERPKGSFSTLEIQRTEQGDSAMYLCASSFGHPNTGELFFGEGSRLTVL.

This clone has just a few counts. J is TRBJ2-5 and V is TRBV9, with D possibly matching TRBD1 (6 bases). V lost 4 bases and J lost 3, with 16 bases in between. Germline V gives CDR1 SGDLS, CDR2 YYNGEE. The CDR3 spans 15 residues. The CDR3 region is CASSRQGTGEETQYF. As DNA, the CDR3 is TGTGCCAGCAGCCGGCAGGGGACCGGGGAAGAGACCCAGTACTTC. The full variable domain, completed using reference TRBV9 and TRBJ2-5, is DSGVTQTPKHLITATGQRVTLRCSPRSGDLSVYWYQQSLDQGLQFLIQYYNGEERAKGNILERFSAQQFPDLHSELNLSSLELGDSALYFCASSRQGTGEETQYFGPGTRLLVL.

The chain is built from TRBV6-6 and TRBJ1-1; D possibly corresponds to TRBD1 (6 bases). The V gene's germline CDR1 is MNHNY and CDR2 SVGAGI (reference sequence). The CDR3 length is 13 residues. Trimming shortened V by 8 bases and J by 2 bases, and 12 bases separated the two germline ends. The CDR3 DNA is TGTGCCAGCCTCACAGGGACCAACACTGAAGCTTTCTTT. Protein: CASLTGTNTEAFF.

This chain joins TRBV7-6 and TRBJ2-3; 13 bases agree with TRBD2. The CDR3 is 14 amino acids. The V gene end was trimmed by 5 bases and the J gene end by 8 bases; junction bases not matched to a gene: 4. Germline values: CDR1 SGHVS, CDR2 FNYEAQ. The CDR3 nucleotides read TGTGCCAGCAGCGGGACTAGCGGGGAGGGTACGCAGTATTTT. Its translation: CASSGTSGEGTQYF.

The V call is TRBV5-1, the J call TRBJ1-1; 11 bases agree with TRBD1. Germline assignment: CDR1 SGHRS and CDR2 YFSETQ. This CDR3 has 20 residues. Unmatched junction bases numbered 21, after V lost 4 bases and J lost 4 bases. CDR3: CASSLGQGGVSGWRTTEAFF. The DNA for the CDR3 is TGCGCCAGCAGCCTGGGACAGGGGGGCGTTTCGGGATGGCGGACCACTGAAGCTTTCTTT.

For the CDR3, the DNA is TGCGCCAGCAGCCAAGACGTGTGGGGCAATAATTCACCCCTCCACTTT. Amino acid sequence: CASSQDVWGNNSPLHF. This chain joins TRBV4-3 and TRBJ1-6; a weak D match, TRBD1 (5 bases). The germline CDR1 and CDR2 sequences are LGHNA and YSLEER. This CDR3 spans 16 amino acids. Between the trimmed V and J ends, which lost 0 bases and 5 bases, there was a span of 11 bases.

This chain connects TRBV6-5 to TRBJ1-1, with TRBD1 identical over 9 bases. V trimming: 2 bases; J trimming: 6 bases; junction bases outside the gene matches: 1. CDR3 size: 13 residues. The germline gives CDR1 MNHEY, CDR2 SVGAGI. The CDR3 bases are TGTGCCAGCAGTTACACAGGGGGCGCTGAAGCTTTCTTT. Encoded protein: CASSYTGGAEAFF.

The chain couples TRBV6-1 to TRBJ2-5, with D possibly TRBD1 on 6 matching bases. The germline V gene has CDR1 MNHNS and CDR2 SASEGT. The V and J ends lost 6 bases and 5 bases respectively, with 16 bases between them. This CDR3 region has 14 residues. The CDR3 sequence: CASRATGDPETQYF. The CDR3 DNA is TGTGCCAGCAGAGCGACAGGAGATCCGGAGACCCAGTACTTC.

The J gene is TRBJ1-1, the V gene TRBV11-1; no clear D. CDR3 length: 12 amino acids. Germline loops: CDR1 SGHAT, CDR2 FQDESV (reference sequence). The V end was cut by 3 bases, the J end by 9 bases, with 11 bases between. CDR3 region: CASSFEGHKAFF. The CDR3 DNA follows: TGTGCCAGCAGCTTCGAGGGTCATAAAGCTTTCTTT.

This clone was detected many times. The rearrangement links TRBV27 to TRBJ1-5; D not certain. CDR3 size: 13 residues. V was clipped by 5 bases and J by 3 bases, with 8 bases between them. CDR1 is MNHEY and CDR2 is SMNVEV in the germline V gene (reference sequence). CDR3 amino acids: CASSRVTNQPQHF. DNA for the CDR3: TGTGCCAGCAGTCGGGTAACCAATCAGCCCCAGCATTTT.

There are a few counts of this clone. This chain joins TRBV5-4 and TRBJ1-4; no clear D gene. The CDR3 covers 12 residues. The V gene's germline CDR1 is SGHNT and CDR2 YYREEE (reference sequence). Trimming shortened V by 0 bases and J by 12 bases, and 9 bases separated the two germline ends. The CDR3 is CASSLDSRELFF. The DNA of the CDR3 is TGTGCCAGCAGCTTGGACAGCCGCGAACTGTTTTTT. The full variable domain, completed using reference TRBV5-4 and TRBJ1-4, is ETGVTQSPTHLIKTRGQQVTLRCSSQSGHNTVSWYQQALGQGPQFIFQYYREEENGRGNFPPRFSGLQFPNYSSELNVNALELDDSALYLCASSLDSRELFFGSGTQLSVL.

The chain combines TRBV5-1 with TRBJ2-7, with D possibly TRBD1 on 6 matching bases. This CDR3 spans 15 amino acids. V was trimmed by 1 base and J by 2 bases, leaving 13 bases between them. CDR1 SGHRS and CDR2 YFSETQ come from the germline V gene. The chain's CDR3 is CASSLSGAGPYEQYF. In DNA form, the CDR3 reads TGCGCCAGCAGCTTGTCAGGGGCTGGACCCTACGAGCAGTACTTC.

The V call is TRBV29-1, the J call TRBJ1-2; tentatively, D is TRBD1 (5 bases). Germline CDR1 SQVTM, CDR2 ANQGSEA. The ends were cut back, 3 bases at V and 4 bases at J, with 12 bases in the middle. The CDR3 is 13 amino acids. The CDR3 spells CSVETVLGYGYTF. In DNA form, the CDR3 reads TGCAGCGTTGAGACAGTTTTAGGCTATGGCTACACCTTC.

The V and J genes are TRBV7-6 and TRBJ2-7; 8 bases fit TRBD2. V trimming: 5 bases; J trimming: 2 bases; junction bases outside the gene matches: 11. Per germline, CDR1 SGHVS and CDR2 FNYEAQ. This CDR3 region has 16 residues. Here the CDR3 reads CASSLGVSGATYEQYF. The DNA of the CDR3 is TGTGCCAGCAGCCTAGGTGTTAGCGGGGCCACCTACGAGCAGTACTTC.